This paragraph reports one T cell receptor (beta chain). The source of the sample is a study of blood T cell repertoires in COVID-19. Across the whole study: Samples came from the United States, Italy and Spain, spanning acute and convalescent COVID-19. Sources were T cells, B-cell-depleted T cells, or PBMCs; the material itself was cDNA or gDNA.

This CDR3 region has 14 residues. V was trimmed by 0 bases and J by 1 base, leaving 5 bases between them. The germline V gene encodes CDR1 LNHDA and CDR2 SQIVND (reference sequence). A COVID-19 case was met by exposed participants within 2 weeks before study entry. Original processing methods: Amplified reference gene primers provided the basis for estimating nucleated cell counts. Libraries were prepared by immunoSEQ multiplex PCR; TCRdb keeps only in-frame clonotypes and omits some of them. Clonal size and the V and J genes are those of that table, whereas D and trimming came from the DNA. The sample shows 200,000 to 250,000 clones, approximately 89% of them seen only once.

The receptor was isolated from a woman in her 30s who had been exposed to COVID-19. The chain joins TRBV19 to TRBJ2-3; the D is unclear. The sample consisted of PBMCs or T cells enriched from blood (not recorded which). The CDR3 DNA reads TGTGCCAGTAGTATAGATCCGGGCACAGATACGCAGTATTTT. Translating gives CASSIDPGTDTQYF.